Sequencing of this TCR beta chain was carried out in a study of blood T cell repertoires in COVID-19. The CDR3 sequence is 15 residues long. CDR1 LNHDA and CDR2 SQIVND come from the germline V gene (reference sequence). J was trimmed by 2 bases and V by 3 bases; bases with no gene match: 3. Sequencing was performed with immunoSEQ multiplex PCR; in TCRdb, only in-frame clones are kept and a portion is missing. The sample shows approximately 400,000 clones, under 85% of them seen only once. The V and J genes are TRBV19 and TRBJ2-5, with 10 bases that match TRBD2. This clonotype was sampled from a woman between 50 and 59 years old who had recovered from COVID-19. Sequencing input: PBMCs or T cells enriched from blood (not recorded which). The CDR3 DNA reads as TGTGCCAGTAGTATGAGTAGCGGGGGGCAAGAGACCCAGTACTTC. Protein product: CASSMSSGGQETQYF.